This T cell receptor beta chain was recorded in a study of neoadjuvant anti-PD-1 for oral cavity cancer. Study details: Around day 43, patients without progression received a fourth nivolumab dose before surgery. Study results and limitations: Non-responders to neoadjuvant nivolumab had significantly more clonal PBMC T cells than responders.

A note on this clone: The antigen is unknown.

This CDR3 region has 16 residues. Trimming took 4 bases from V and 1 from J; bases not matched to a gene: 6. In germline, CDR1 is SGHRS, CDR2 YFSETQ. Blood libraries mostly used around 0.45 ug genomic DNA, six replicates each. Clones were sequenced by immunoSEQ multiplex PCR, and TCRdb holds only the in-frame ones, with some missing. The profile shows 80,000 to 95,000 clones, 84% of them singletons. Patients had newly diagnosed, untreated stage II-IVA oral cavity squamous cell carcinoma. V and J are TRBV5-1 and TRBJ2-5, with TRBD2 matching 11 bases. The sequence was collected from a person aged 35 to 85 with oral cavity squamous cell carcinoma. This material consisted of PBMCs, taken before nivolumab (anti-PD-1) treatment. DNA for the CDR3: TGCGCCAGCAGCCCCCCGGGACTAGCGGCCCAAGAGACCCAGTACTTC. Protein sequence: CASSPPGLAAQETQYF.